The 17 T cell receptor beta chains below all came from one sample that was sequenced in a study of glioma-infiltrating T cells after dendritic cell vaccination. Clones were read by immunoSEQ multiplex PCR, and TCRdb kept only the in-frame ones, dropping some. The sample gives 65,000 to 80,000 clones, around 87% of which show up once; around 2.1% is in the top ten. Time point specified: after dendritic cell vaccination, including at tumor progression/relapse. The source material was blood, sampled after dendritic cell vaccination. The receptors shown here come from a human donor with glioblastoma.

This clone appeared many times. CDR3 in amino acids: CASSLGGKRYEQYF. The CDR3 DNA reads TGTGCCAGCAGCTTGGGAGGGAAGAGGTACGAGCAGTACTTC. The genes are TRBV5-5 and TRBJ2-7; perhaps TRBD2 as D (5 bases). CDR3 length: 14 amino acids. With 0 bases removed from V and 4 bases from J, the gap between germline ends came to 11 bases. CDR1 SGHKS and CDR2 YYEKEE come from the germline V gene (reference sequence).

The rearrangement uses TRBV9 and TRBJ1-1, with 9 bases fitting TRBD1. V was pared by 3 bases and J by 12 bases, with 9 bases of the junction left unmatched. Germline V gene sequence: CDR1 SGDLS, CDR2 YYNGEE. This CDR3 contains 13 residues. This chain's CDR3 is CASSGGQGGVTFF. CDR3 in DNA: TGTGCCAGCAGCGGGGGACAGGGCGGAGTAACTTTCTTT.

The chain uses TRBV5-4 and TRBJ2-1; 9 nucleotides line up with TRBD2. The CDR3 covers 15 residues. Germline CDR1 reads SGHNT; CDR2 reads YYREEE (reference sequence). V was clipped by 5 bases and J by 4 bases; unmatched bases: 7. CDR3 residues: CASSFSGSGYNEQFF. The CDR3 nucleotides read TGTGCCAGCAGTTTTAGCGGGAGTGGTTACAATGAGCAGTTCTTC.

The V call is TRBV6-5, the J call TRBJ1-6; no clear D gene. Germline loops: CDR1 MNHEY, CDR2 SVGAGI. Trimming removed 6 bases from V and 9 bases from J, with 12 bases in between. The CDR3 is 13 amino acids. The CDR3 loop is CASREGIFSPLHF. DNA for the CDR3: TGTGCCAGCAGGGAGGGAATCTTTTCACCCCTCCACTTT.

This sequence joins TRBV4-3 and TRBJ1-2; D might be TRBD1 (5 bases). CDR1 and CDR2 (germline): LGHNA, YSLEER. The V end lost 4 bases, the J end lost 4 bases, and 16 bases lay between the germline ends. The CDR3 covers 15 residues. CDR3 bases: TGCGCCAGCAGCCCACAGACAGAAGCACTCTATGGCTACACCTTC. This sequence encodes CASSPQTEALYGYTF.

The gene calls are TRBV5-1 and TRBJ2-3; the D gene is possibly TRBD1 (5 bases). CDR1 is SGHRS and CDR2 is YFSETQ in the germline V gene. V was shortened by 4 bases and J by 5 bases, with 17 bases between the two germline ends. The CDR3 extends over 15 amino acids. The CDR3 region is CASSVGSGLEDTQYF. CDR3 in DNA: TGCGCCAGCAGCGTAGGGTCAGGGTTGGAAGATACGCAGTATTTT.

The V gene is TRBV5-1, the J gene TRBJ1-2; D ambiguous. The V and J ends lost 4 bases and 4 bases respectively, with 8 bases between them. Per the germline V gene, CDR1 is SGHRS and CDR2 is YFSETQ. This CDR3 contains 12 residues. The CDR3 nucleotides are TGCGCCAGCAGCATCGGGAGCTATGGCTACACCTTC. Protein: CASSIGSYGYTF.

The chain's CDR3 is CASSLGTGNNQPQHF. CDR3 sequence (DNA): TGTGCCAGCAGCTTAGGGACGGGAAACAATCAGCCCCAGCATTTT. The V call is TRBV11-3, the J call TRBJ1-5; D uncertain. Germline V gene sequence: CDR1 SGHNT, CDR2 YENEEA. V shed 1 base and J shed 3 bases, with 10 bases lying between them. The CDR3 covers 15 residues.

This clone was recorded a few times. The rearrangement joins TRBV6-4 to TRBJ2-3; maybe TRBD2 (6 bases). Germline CDR1 is MRHNA and CDR2 is SNTAGT. The CDR3 extends over 14 amino acids. The V and J ends lost 4 bases and 6 bases respectively, with 14 bases between them. The CDR3 reads CASSGGGTLDTQYF. The DNA of the CDR3 is TGTGCCAGCAGTGGCGGCGGGACGCTCGATACGCAGTATTTT.

This clone was observed a few times. Here the CDR3 reads CASSAGPAAEGGYTF. As DNA, the CDR3 is TGTGCCAGCAGTGCCGGCCCCGCTGCCGAGGGAGGCTACACCTTC. The genes are TRBV2 and TRBJ1-2; D gene ambiguous. The ends were cut back, 4 bases at V and 8 bases at J, with 20 bases in the middle. Germline CDR1 reads SNHLY; CDR2 reads FYNNEI. This CDR3 region has 15 residues.

This chain links TRBV18 with TRBJ1-5; maybe TRBD1 (5 bases). Germline V gene sequence: CDR1 KGHSH, CDR2 LQKENI. V gave up 5 bases and J gave up 3 bases, with 17 bases separating them. The CDR3 is 16 amino acids. For the CDR3, the DNA is TGTGCCAGCTCAATAGAGGAACCAGGGAACAATCAGCCCCAGCATTTT. It yields the protein CASSIEEPGNNQPQHF.

V is TRBV28 and J is TRBJ1-1; TRBD1 matches at 8 bases. Germline CDR1 is MDHEN and CDR2 is SYDVKM. The trim removed 6 bases at V and 5 bases at J, leaving 17 bases unmatched. The length of the CDR3 is 17 residues. The CDR3 nucleotides are TGTGCCAGCAGCCGAATCGGTAAAGGACAGGGAAGTACTGAAGCTTTCTTT. Amino acids: CASSRIGKGQGSTEAFF.

This clone showed up just once. The rearrangement joins TRBV4-1 to TRBJ2-5, with D perhaps matching TRBD2 (6 bases). Germline V gene data show CDR1 as MGHRA and CDR2 as YSYEKL. V was pared by 0 bases and J by 7 bases, with 18 bases between. The CDR3 is 16 residues long. For the CDR3, the DNA is TGCGCCAGCAGCCAAGATCCGGGTGCGGGGAAGGCGACCCAGTACTTC. Amino acids: CASSQDPGAGKATQYF.

This chain uses TRBV6-5 with TRBJ1-2; weak D call: TRBD1 (6 bases). V was clipped by 7 bases and J by 4 bases, with 16 bases between them. This CDR3 is built from 14 residues. CDR1 MNHEY and CDR2 SVGAGI come from the germline V gene. CDR3 loop: CASKGVAGPYGYTF. Here the CDR3 DNA reads TGTGCCAGCAAGGGGGTGGCAGGCCCCTATGGCTACACCTTC.

The CDR3 loop is CASSRDTVEKLFF. In DNA form, the CDR3 reads TGTGCCAGCAGCCGGGACACGGTTGAAAAACTGTTTTTT. The chain employs TRBV6-1 and TRBJ1-4, with D maybe TRBD1 (6 bases). This CDR3 spans 13 amino acids. Germline CDR1 MNHNS, CDR2 SASEGT. Trimming cost V 6 bases and J 7 bases, with 12 bases left between them.

V gene TRBV5-1 combines with J gene TRBJ1-2; 9 positions match TRBD1. Trimming took 3 bases from V and 5 from J; bases not matched to a gene: 5. The CDR3 sequence is 14 residues long. CDR1 SGHRS and CDR2 YFSETQ come from the germline V gene. The CDR3 nucleotides read TGCGCCAGCAGCTCACAGGGGGCGGATTATGGCTACACCTTC. Translation gives CASSSQGADYGYTF.

This CDR3 is CASSVVRGRGYGYTF. CDR3 sequence (DNA): TGTGCCAGCAGTGTGGTTAGGGGGCGCGGCTATGGCTACACCTTC. The chain has TRBV28 and TRBJ1-2, with TRBD1 matching 7 bases. Germline CDR1 and CDR2: MDHEN and SYDVKM. There are 15 residues in the CDR3. The V segment lost 5 bases and the J segment 4 bases; nucleotides outside the gene matches: 10.